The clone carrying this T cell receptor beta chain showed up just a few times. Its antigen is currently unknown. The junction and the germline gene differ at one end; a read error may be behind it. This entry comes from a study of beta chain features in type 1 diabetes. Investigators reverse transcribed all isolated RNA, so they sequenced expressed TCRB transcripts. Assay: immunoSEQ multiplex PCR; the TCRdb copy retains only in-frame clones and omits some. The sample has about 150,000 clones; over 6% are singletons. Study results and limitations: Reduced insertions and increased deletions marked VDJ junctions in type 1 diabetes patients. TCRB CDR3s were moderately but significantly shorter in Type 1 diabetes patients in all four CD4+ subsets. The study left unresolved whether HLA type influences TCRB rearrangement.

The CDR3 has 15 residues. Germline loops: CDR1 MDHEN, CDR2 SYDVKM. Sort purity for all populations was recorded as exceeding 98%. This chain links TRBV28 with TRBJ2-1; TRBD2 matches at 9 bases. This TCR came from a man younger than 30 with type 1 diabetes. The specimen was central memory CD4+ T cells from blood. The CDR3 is CASSFQRLAGNGQFF. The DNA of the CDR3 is TGTGCCAGCAGTTTTCAGCGTCTAGCGGGGAATGGGCAGTTCTTC.